These 32 T cell receptor beta chains share one sample of origin, sequenced in a study of T-cell memory formation after mild COVID-19. Each CDR3 protein gets one entry after TCRdb re-called the 5' RACE reads with MiXCR. The sample shows about 250,000 distinct CDR3 sequences, about 16% of them seen only once. Specimen: PBMCs or a T cell subset sorted from them (not recorded which). The receptors come from an adult woman who had mild COVID-19 (a few samples of this study predate the infection). Cell type and time point are not known.

The chain joins TRBV11-2 to TRBJ2-3; possible D gene TRBD1, 5 bases. CDR1 is SGHAT and CDR2 is FQNNGV in the germline V gene. Trimming left V 0 bases short and J 2 bases short, with 9 bases between. The CDR3 contains 15 residues. DNA of the CDR3: TGTGCCAGCAGCTTAGATCAGGGCCACACAGATACGCAGTATTTT. This encodes CASSLDQGHTDTQYF.

This clonotype turned up a few times. The chain is built from TRBV7-2 and TRBJ2-1, with a possible D match to TRBD2 (5 bases). The CDR3 spans 14 residues. V gave up 5 bases and J gave up 4 bases, with 12 bases separating them. Germline V gene lookup returns CDR1 SGHTA and CDR2 FQGNSA. In DNA, the CDR3 is TGTGCCAGCAGCCCCGACGGGGTTTACAATGAGCAGTTCTTC. As protein: CASSPDGVYNEQFF.

The chain links TRBV11-2 to TRBJ2-7; 7 bases fit TRBD1. CDR3 length equals 14 residues. From germline, CDR1 is SGHAT and CDR2 FQNNGV. Unmatched junction bases numbered 13, after V lost 5 bases and J lost 9 bases. This CDR3 reads CASSLHLGGGGQYF. CDR3 nucleotides: TGTGCCAGCAGCCTGCACCTAGGGGGCGGCGGGCAGTACTTC.

This clonotype was counted a few times. The V and J genes are TRBV6-6 and TRBJ2-5; 7 nucleotides line up with TRBD1. Trimming took 2 bases from V and 7 from J; bases not matched to a gene: 4. The V gene's germline CDR1 is MNHNY and CDR2 SVGAGI (reference sequence). CDR3 length: 13 residues. The CDR3 bases are TGTGCCAGCAGTTACAGGGGGCTTGGGACCCAGTACTTC. As protein: CASSYRGLGTQYF.

The chain recombines TRBV6-1 with TRBJ2-1, with a tentative D call TRBD2 (5 bases). The CDR3 has 16 amino acids. Germline loops: CDR1 MNHNS, CDR2 SASEGT. Trimming pared 6 bases from V and 2 bases from J, leaving 17 bases between. CDR3 nucleotide sequence: TGTGCCAGCAGGCTAATTAGCGCCCCACCCTACAATGAGCAGTTCTTC. Translated: CASRLISAPPYNEQFF.

The chain carries TRBV7-9 and TRBJ2-2, with D possibly TRBD1 on 5 matching bases. Germline-derived CDR1 and CDR2 are SEHNR and FQNEAQ (reference sequence). This CDR3 has 16 residues. Trimming took off 5 bases at V and 7 bases at J, with 20 bases between the two ends. CDR3 nucleotide sequence: TGTGCCAGCAGCATCCGTCCGGACATAGTCAGCGGGGAGCTGTTTTTT. Translated: CASSIRPDIVSGELFF.

This clonotype has at least ten counts. The chain couples TRBV7-3 to TRBJ2-1, with D maybe TRBD2 (5 bases). The germline CDR1 and CDR2 sequences are SGHTA and FQGTGA. Trimming stripped 6 bases from V and 1 base from J, with 13 bases between. The CDR3 totals 15 residues. In DNA form, the CDR3 reads TGTGCCAGCAGTCGAGGGTCAGTGTCCTACAATGAGCAGTTCTTC. It encodes CASSRGSVSYNEQFF. The whole variable domain, remainder taken from reference TRBV7-3 and TRBJ2-1, is GAGVSQTPSNKVTEKGKYVELRCDPISGHTALYWYRQSLGQGPEFLIYFQGTGAADDSGLPNDRFFAVRPEGSVSTLKIQRTERGDSAVYLCASSRGSVSYNEQFFGPGTRLTVL.

This clonotype was seen more than once but under ten times. J is TRBJ1-2 and V is TRBV7-6, with a possible D match to TRBD1 (5 bases). The V end was cut by 5 bases, the J end by 4 bases, with 17 bases between. The CDR3 covers 15 residues. The germline V gene encodes CDR1 SGHVS and CDR2 FNYEAQ. The CDR3 is CASSTWKDKRYGYTF. CDR3 nucleotide sequence: TGTGCCAGCAGCACCTGGAAGGACAAGCGCTATGGCTACACCTTC.

The CDR3 DNA is TGTGCCAGCAGCCCCAAGTCGGGACCAGAGGGGGTTACGCAGTATTTT. This gives the protein CASSPKSGPEGVTQYF. The rearrangement joins TRBV7-8 to TRBJ2-3; D perhaps matches TRBD1 (6 bases). The CDR3 totals 16 residues. Per germline, CDR1 SGHVS and CDR2 FQNEAQ. V lost 5 bases, J lost 8 bases, and 23 bases lay in between.

V is TRBV7-2 and J is TRBJ2-7; 9 bases agree with TRBD1. The V gene end was trimmed by 5 bases and the J gene end by 2 bases; junction bases not matched to a gene: 7. The length of the CDR3 is 15 residues. Per the germline V gene, CDR1 is SGHTA and CDR2 is FQGNSA. Written as DNA, the CDR3 is TGTGCCAGCAGCATGGCCGGGACAGGGCCCTACGAGCAGTACTTC. Translation: CASSMAGTGPYEQYF.

The chain recombines TRBV6-5 with TRBJ2-7; 11 bases align to TRBD2. This CDR3 has 14 residues. V lost 10 bases to trimming and J lost 4 bases; unmatched junction nucleotides: 9. Looked up from germline, CDR1 is MNHEY and CDR2 is SVGAGI. This CDR3 reads CATRDSGRAYEQYF. CDR3 sequence (DNA): TGTGCCACCAGAGATAGCGGGAGGGCTTACGAGCAGTACTTC.

This clonotype turned up a few times. The V gene is TRBV10-3, the J gene TRBJ1-4; D is perhaps TRBD1 (5 bases). V lost 3 bases and J 4 bases, leaving 12 bases between the germline ends. The CDR3 has 15 amino acids. Germline CDR1 and CDR2: ENHRY and SYGVKD. CDR3 sequence (DNA): TGTGCCATCAGTGACCGGGGCAGCCTTAATGAAAAACTGTTTTTT. Protein sequence: CAISDRGSLNEKLFF.

The genes are TRBV5-1 and TRBJ2-1, with 7 bases matching TRBD2. J lost 4 bases, V lost 0 bases, and 10 bases had no gene match. Germline V lookup: CDR1 SGHRS, CDR2 YFSETQ. The CDR3 has 17 amino acids. The CDR3 is CASSLAVLADPYNEQFF. DNA for the CDR3: TGCGCCAGCAGCTTGGCCGTCCTAGCGGACCCTTACAATGAGCAGTTCTTC.

The chain couples TRBV5-1 to TRBJ2-3; D unresolved. The CDR3 is 14 residues long. Germline lookup yields CDR1 SGHRS and CDR2 YFSETQ. The V and J ends lost 4 bases and 1 base respectively, with 10 bases between them. CDR3 sequence (DNA): TGCGCCAGCAGCCGCTTGGTGGGCACAGATACGCAGTATTTT. It translates to CASSRLVGTDTQYF.

This clonotype was detected many times. The rearrangement joins TRBV12-3 or TRBV12-4 to TRBJ2-1, with TRBD2 identical over 10 bases. Trimming at V came to 6 bases and at J to 2 bases, leaving 4 bases not matched to a gene. The CDR3 spans 15 residues. The CDR3 coding sequence is TGTGCCAGCAGCCTTAGCGGGGGGACCTACAATGAGCAGTTCTTC. Its protein product is CASSLSGGTYNEQFF.

This clonotype was counted a few times. The chain joins TRBV6-2 or TRBV6-3 to TRBJ2-7; no clear D. CDR3 size: 14 residues. Trimming removed 2 bases from V and 7 bases from J, with 15 bases in between. Germline V gene sequence: CDR1 MNHEY, CDR2 SVGEGT. The CDR3 bases are TGTGCCAGCAGTTACAGGGTCCCCCGTAGGGAGCAGTACTTC. Translated, it gives CASSYRVPRREQYF.

This clonotype showed up just once. The chain has TRBV29-1 and TRBJ1-1; 8 bases are shared with TRBD1. CDR1 and CDR2 (germline): SQVTM, ANQGSEA. V trimming: 5 bases; J trimming: 6 bases; junction bases outside the gene matches: 11. This CDR3 spans 14 amino acids. The CDR3 protein is CSVFRDRLGSEAFF. The CDR3 DNA sequence: TGCAGCGTTTTCCGGGACAGGCTGGGGTCTGAAGCTTTCTTT.

The V gene is TRBV18, the J gene TRBJ1-1; D uncertain. Trimming left V 6 bases short and J 4 bases short, with 6 bases between. This CDR3 region has 11 residues. The V gene's germline CDR1 is KGHSH and CDR2 LQKENI. This CDR3 reads CASSHGTEAFF. CDR3 DNA sequence: TGTGCCAGCTCCCACGGCACTGAAGCTTTCTTT.

This clonotype was counted only a few times. The V gene is TRBV7-3, the J gene TRBJ2-7; D not certain. The V gene lost 5 bases and the J gene lost 0 bases, with 14 bases spanning the gap. Germline loops: CDR1 SGHTA, CDR2 FQGTGA. This CDR3 has 15 residues. The CDR3 spells CASSEVGGSSYEQYF. In DNA form, the CDR3 reads TGTGCCAGCAGCGAAGTGGGCGGTAGCTCCTACGAGCAGTACTTC.

The rearrangement joins TRBV9 to TRBJ2-7; D is perhaps TRBD2 (6 bases). Trimming shortened V by 4 bases and J by 2 bases, and 19 bases separated the two germline ends. The germline V gene has CDR1 SGDLS and CDR2 YYNGEE. This CDR3 region has 16 residues. The CDR3 region is CASSPPPRDGTYEQYF. In DNA, the CDR3 is TGTGCCAGCAGCCCCCCCCCGCGGGACGGAACCTACGAGCAGTACTTC.

V gene TRBV24-1 combines with J gene TRBJ2-3; TRBD1 matches at 11 bases. CDR1 is KGHDR and CDR2 is SFDVKD in the germline V gene. The CDR3 length is 18 residues. V dropped 3 bases and J dropped 3; count of bases not matched to a gene: 10. Here the CDR3 reads CATSDPLPGQGVTDTQYF. CDR3 DNA: TGTGCCACCAGTGATCCCTTACCGGGACAGGGGGTAACAGATACGCAGTATTTT.

In its sample, this clonotype was seen many times. The chain links TRBV30 to TRBJ2-7; D gene ambiguous. The V gene lost 1 base and the J gene lost 6 bases, with 13 bases spanning the gap. Per germline, CDR1 GTSNPN and CDR2 SVGIG (reference sequence). CDR3 length: 13 residues. Written as DNA, the CDR3 is TGTGCCTGGAGTGCACAACAGTACGGCGAGCAGTACTTC. Its protein is CAWSAQQYGEQYF.

This clonotype was observed a few times. The gene calls are TRBV2 and TRBJ2-1; no firm D call. The CDR3 extends over 13 amino acids. Germline V CDR1 and CDR2: SNHLY, FYNNEI. Between the trimmed V and J ends, which lost 3 bases and 10 bases, there was a span of 13 bases. CDR3 nucleotide sequence: TGTGCCAGCAGTGACGGTTCGTACCCAGAGCAGTTCTTC. It specifies CASSDGSYPEQFF.

The chain couples TRBV4-2 to TRBJ1-2; 8 bases are shared with TRBD1. J was trimmed by 4 bases and V by 4 bases; bases with no gene match: 14. The V gene's germline CDR1 is LGHNA and CDR2 YNFKEQ. CDR3 length: 17 amino acids. In DNA form, the CDR3 reads TGTGCCAGCAGCCGTGGATTGAGACAGGGGCATAGCTATGGCTACACCTTC. Its translation: CASSRGLRQGHSYGYTF.

In its sample, this clonotype was seen many times. The J gene is TRBJ2-6, the V gene TRBV27; D gene uncertain. Looked up from germline, CDR1 is MNHEY and CDR2 is SMNVEV (reference sequence). The CDR3 totals 14 residues. V lost 3 bases, J lost 0 bases, and 3 bases lay in between. The CDR3, as DNA: TGTGCCAGCAGTTTCGGCTCTGGGGCCAACGTCCTGACTTTC. This codes for CASSFGSGANVLTF. The full variable domain, its missing parts supplied by reference TRBV27 and TRBJ2-6, is EAQVTQNPRYLITVTGKKLTVTCSQNMNHEYMSWYRQDPGLGLRQIYYSMNVEVTDKGDVPEGYKVSRKEKRNFPLILESPSPNQTSLYFCASSFGSGANVLTFGAGSRLTVL.

This clonotype was seen only a few times. Here the CDR3 reads CASSSDRGGDTEAFF. CDR3 DNA: TGTGCCAGCAGTTCGGACAGGGGAGGCGACACTGAAGCTTTCTTT. V usage is TRBV12-3 or TRBV12-4 and J usage is TRBJ1-1; 9 bases align to TRBD1. V lost 4 bases, J lost 3 bases, and 6 bases stayed unmatched. The CDR3 sequence is 15 residues long.

This clonotype was picked up a small number of times. The V and J genes are TRBV6-1 and TRBJ1-1; D remains unclear. V lost 2 bases and J lost 1, with 8 bases in between. There are 14 residues in the CDR3. Per germline, CDR1 MNHNS and CDR2 SASEGT. DNA for the CDR3: TGTGCCAGCAGTGAAAACAGAGCGAACACTGAAGCTTTCTTT. Residues: CASSENRANTEAFF.

This clonotype has just a few counts. The chain is built from TRBV29-1 and TRBJ2-7; D ambiguous. Germline CDR1 is SQVTM and CDR2 is ANQGSEA. This CDR3 contains 13 residues. The V gene lost 7 bases and the J gene lost 3 bases, with 16 bases spanning the gap. DNA of the CDR3: TGCAGCGCCCGCCGACACGGAGTCTACGAGCAGTACTTC. It is translated as CSARRHGVYEQYF.

The J gene is TRBJ1-5, the V gene TRBV2; a possible D gene is TRBD1 (5 bases). The CDR3 has 14 residues. Trimming took off 2 bases at V and 7 bases at J, with 12 bases between the two ends. From germline, CDR1 is SNHLY and CDR2 FYNNEI. The CDR3 bases are TGTGCCAGCAGTGAACAGGTAGCAGGGCAGCCCCAGCATTTT. Its translation: CASSEQVAGQPQHF.

This chain connects TRBV11-3 to TRBJ2-5, with 7 bases lining up with TRBD1. The germline gives CDR1 SGHNT, CDR2 YENEEA. The CDR3 runs 17 residues. The V and J ends lost 3 bases and 2 bases, in that order; junction bases with no gene match: 12. CDR3 in amino acids: CASSFSYRDRDQETQYF. The CDR3 DNA reads TGTGCCAGCAGCTTTTCCTACCGGGACAGAGATCAAGAGACCCAGTACTTC.

In this sample, this clonotype turned up a few times. V and J are TRBV19 and TRBJ2-1; tentatively, D is TRBD1 (6 bases). Germline-derived CDR1 and CDR2 are LNHDA and SQIVND (reference sequence). This CDR3 is 14 amino acids long. Trimming left V 8 bases short and J 1 base short, with 12 bases between. In nucleotides, the CDR3 is TGTGCCAGTGTCAGGCAGGGGTCCTACAATGAGCAGTTCTTC. It specifies CASVRQGSYNEQFF.

This chain connects TRBV12-3 or TRBV12-4 to TRBJ1-2, with 12 bases lining up with TRBD1. J was trimmed by 4 bases and V by 6 bases; bases with no gene match: 6. This CDR3 contains 15 residues. The CDR3 nucleotides read TGTGCCAGCAGCTCCGGGACAGGGGGCTTCTATGGCTACACCTTC. It is translated as CASSSGTGGFYGYTF.